The 32 T cell receptor beta chains given below trace back to one sample, sequenced in a study of cytotoxic CD8 clonotypes in ibrutinib-treated CLL. Repertoires were generated with immunoSEQ multiplex PCR, while TCRdb's copy carries only in-frame clones and drops some. The sample includes over 95,000 clones, about 53% seen only once; the top ten take about 39%. The sample consisted of PBMCs, taken after 24 months of ibrutinib treatment. The receptor set was obtained from a human donor with chronic lymphocytic leukemia.

The V call is TRBV28, the J call TRBJ1-5; no firm D call. V was trimmed by 6 bases and J by 5 bases, leaving 8 bases between them. Germline CDR1 MDHEN, CDR2 SYDVKM. The CDR3 spans 12 residues. The CDR3 region has the DNA TGTGCCAGCAGAAGGGTGGATCAGCCCCAGCATTTT. It yields the protein CASRRVDQPQHF.

The chain employs TRBV18 and TRBJ2-3; 8 positions agree with TRBD1. V lost 2 bases and J lost 1; bases outside the gene matches: 5. Germline-derived CDR1 and CDR2 are KGHSH and LQKENI. The CDR3 is 16 residues long. CDR3 DNA: TGTGCCAGCTCACCATGGCAACAGGGGGGCACAGATACGCAGTATTTT. It codes for CASSPWQQGGTDTQYF.

This chain joins TRBV29-1 and TRBJ1-2; D is undetermined. Germline V gene data show CDR1 as SQVTM and CDR2 as ANQGSEA. The ends were cut back, 7 bases at V and 8 bases at J, with 11 bases in the middle. The CDR3 runs to 10 residues. The CDR3: CSAERGGYTF. Written as DNA, the CDR3 is TGCAGCGCCGAACGCGGCGGCTACACCTTC. Looking up the rest from reference TRBV29-1 and TRBJ1-2 gives the full variable domain: SAVISQKPSRDICQRGTSLTIQCQVDSQVTMMFWYRQQPGQSLTLIATANQGSEATYESGFVIDKFPISRPNLTFSTLTVSNMSPEDSSIYLCSAERGGYTFGSGTRLTVV.

The chain joins TRBV11-3 to TRBJ1-4; D unresolved. Germline V lookup: CDR1 SGHNT, CDR2 YENEEA. This CDR3 contains 12 residues. The ends were cut back, 5 bases at V and 4 bases at J, with 5 bases in the middle. The CDR3 bases are TGTGCCAGCAGCGCCCGTAATGAAAAACTGTTTTTT. Its protein is CASSARNEKLFF.

This chain uses TRBV9 with TRBJ2-3; 9 nucleotides line up with TRBD1. This CDR3 comprises 17 residues. V gave up 4 bases and J gave up 2 bases; unmatched junction bases: 11. In germline, CDR1 is SGDLS, CDR2 YYNGEE. The CDR3 reads CASSPYGGQGITDTQYF. The CDR3 DNA reads as TGTGCCAGCAGCCCCTACGGGGGACAGGGAATCACAGATACGCAGTATTTT.

The chain has TRBV5-1 and TRBJ1-2; D uncertain. Trimming took 5 bases from V and 0 from J, leaving 8 bases between them. This CDR3 contains 13 residues. CDR1 and CDR2 from the germline V gene are SGHRS and YFSETQ. CDR3 region: CASRREANYGYTF. The DNA for the CDR3 is TGCGCCAGCAGGCGGGAGGCTAACTATGGCTACACCTTC.

This clone was detected only a few times. The chain is built from TRBV6-1 and TRBJ1-2; TRBD1 aligns across 7 bases. The CDR3 consists of 14 residues. V gave up 6 bases and J gave up 5 bases; unmatched junction bases: 9. Germline V gene lookup returns CDR1 MNHNS and CDR2 SASEGT. The CDR3 DNA follows: TGTGCCAGCAGACGGACAGGAGAGGCGTATGGCTACACCTTC. Translation gives CASRRTGEAYGYTF.

This clone was seen a few times. The chain recombines TRBV6-5 with TRBJ2-7; D gene uncertain. The CDR3 totals 14 residues. The V gene's germline CDR1 is MNHEY and CDR2 SVGAGI. Trimming pared 0 bases from V and 4 bases from J, leaving 10 bases between. The CDR3 coding sequence is TGTGCCAGCAGTTACTCGATTGCACCTTACGAGCAGTACTTC. Its translation is CASSYSIAPYEQYF.

This chain connects TRBV7-9 to TRBJ2-5, with D perhaps TRBD2 (5 bases). Germline V gene lookup returns CDR1 SEHNR and CDR2 FQNEAQ (reference sequence). The ends were cut back, 4 bases at V and 1 base at J, with 7 bases in the middle. There are 13 residues in the CDR3. CDR3 bases: TGTGCCAGCAGCTGGGCGGGCCAAGAGACCCAGTACTTC. Protein: CASSWAGQETQYF. Full variable domain (missing parts from reference TRBV7-9 and TRBJ2-5): DTGVSQNPRHKITKRGQNVTFRCDPISEHNRLYWYRQTLGQGPEFLTYFQNEAQLEKSRLLSDRFSAERPKGSFSTLEIQRTEQGDSAMYLCASSWAGQETQYFGPGTRLLVL.

The CDR3 loop reads CASSSSPRTTGNTIYF. Here the CDR3 DNA reads TGTGCCAGTAGTTCAAGTCCTCGGACAACTGGAAACACCATATATTTT. This chain connects TRBV19 to TRBJ1-3, with D possibly being TRBD1 (5 bases). This CDR3 has 16 amino acids. V was trimmed by 5 bases and J by 2 bases, leaving 16 bases between them. Germline CDR1 and CDR2: LNHDA and SQIVND (reference sequence).

This chain uses TRBV5-1 with TRBJ1-2; D remains ambiguous. The CDR3 runs 13 residues. V dropped 1 base and J dropped 4 bases, with 8 bases sitting between them. The germline CDR1 and CDR2 sequences are SGHRS and YFSETQ. CDR3 protein: CASSLQTAYGYTF. The CDR3 DNA reads TGCGCCAGCAGCTTGCAGACCGCCTATGGCTACACCTTC.

A note on this clone: At one end the junction does not follow the germline gene, possibly because of a read error. The chain employs TRBV7-7 and TRBJ2-1; 8 bases match TRBD1. The V gene's germline CDR1 is SSHAT and CDR2 FNYEAQ (reference sequence). The CDR3 has 15 residues. Written as DNA, the CDR3 is TGTGCTAGCAGCCCCACGACAGGGGTACGCAATGAGCAGTTCTTC. This sequence encodes CASSPTTGVRNEQFF.

This clone has just one count. This chain joins TRBV10-1 and TRBJ1-3; D not certain. V was clipped by 2 bases and J by 5 bases, with 13 bases between them. The CDR3 covers 15 residues. The germline V gene encodes CDR1 WNHNN and CDR2 SYGVQD (reference sequence). As DNA, the CDR3 is TGCGCCAGCAGTGAGCCCCGGACGGGCAGAAACACCATATATTTT. It is translated as CASSEPRTGRNTIYF.

This clone was seen only a few times. This chain uses TRBV20-1 with TRBJ2-7; no firm D call. V gave up 5 bases and J gave up 3 bases, with 5 bases separating them. Germline CDR1 DFQATT, CDR2 SNEGSKA (reference sequence). The CDR3 is 10 residues long. The CDR3 coding sequence is TGCAGTGCTGCTGACTACGAGCAGTACTTC. Protein: CSAADYEQYF.

This clone was counted a few times. The gene calls are TRBV27 and TRBJ1-5, with 7 bases matching TRBD1. V dropped 6 bases and J dropped 7; count of bases not matched to a gene: 9. There are 14 residues in the CDR3. Germline CDR1 is MNHEY and CDR2 is SMNVEV (reference sequence). The CDR3 DNA reads TGTGCCAGCAGCCGACAGGGACCTGGCCAGCCCCAGCATTTT. This translates into CASSRQGPGQPQHF.

The rearrangement joins TRBV2 to TRBJ2-1; tentatively, D is TRBD1 (6 bases). The length of the CDR3 is 17 residues. The germline V gene has CDR1 SNHLY and CDR2 FYNNEI. Trimming took 7 bases from V and 2 from J, leaving 21 bases between them. The CDR3 DNA sequence: TGTGCCAGCACCCGGGTACAGGGAATTCAGGCCTACAATGAGCAGTTCTTC. This gives the protein CASTRVQGIQAYNEQFF.

This rearrangement joins TRBV5-6 to TRBJ2-4, with 7 positions matching TRBD1. V gave up 4 bases and J gave up 16 bases; unmatched junction bases: 14. CDR3 length equals 13 residues. CDR1 is SGHDT, CDR2 YYEEEE, per germline. CDR3: CASSRPPTGFEYF. In DNA form, the CDR3 reads TGTGCCAGCAGCCGTCCACCGACAGGGTTTGAATACTTC.

The chain combines TRBV4-2 with TRBJ1-2; D is possibly TRBD1 (5 bases). V was shortened by 0 bases and J by 9 bases, with 26 bases between the two germline ends. This CDR3 contains 18 residues. The germline gives CDR1 LGHNA, CDR2 YNFKEQ. The CDR3 DNA sequence: TGTGCCAGCAGCCAAGATGGGGCTTTCAGATCCGTTGGGGATCGCTACACCTTC. It yields the protein CASSQDGAFRSVGDRYTF.

V usage is TRBV6-6 and J usage is TRBJ1-6; D call uncertain. Germline V CDR1 and CDR2: MNHNY, SVGAGI (reference sequence). V lost 2 bases, J lost 10 bases, and 12 bases lay in between. The CDR3 spans 14 residues. This chain's CDR3 is CASSYPTVNSPLHF. DNA for the CDR3: TGTGCCAGCAGTTACCCGACGGTGAACTCACCCCTCCACTTT.

The chain employs TRBV27 and TRBJ2-7, with D possibly TRBD1 on 6 matching bases. The CDR3 has 13 residues. The ends were cut back, 6 bases at V and 4 bases at J, with 13 bases in the middle. Germline V gene lookup returns CDR1 MNHEY and CDR2 SMNVEV (reference sequence). CDR3 DNA: TGTGCCAGCAGCCCGACAGGAAAATACGAGCAGTACTTC. Translating it yields CASSPTGKYEQYF.

The rearrangement links TRBV19 to TRBJ2-1; D gene ambiguous. Per the germline V gene, CDR1 is LNHDA and CDR2 is SQIVND (reference sequence). This CDR3 spans 13 amino acids. Trimming left V 3 bases short and J 5 bases short, with 8 bases between. The CDR3: CASSIAANNEQFF. The DNA for the CDR3 is TGTGCCAGTAGTATTGCAGCTAACAATGAGCAGTTCTTC.

The rearrangement links TRBV7-2 to TRBJ1-1, with D possibly matching TRBD1 (5 bases). The CDR3 is 14 residues long. Between the trimmed V and J ends, which lost 4 bases and 1 base, there was a span of 10 bases. The germline gives CDR1 SGHTA, CDR2 FQGNSA. CDR3 sequence (DNA): TGTGCCAGCAGCTCCCTTGGGGGGAACACTGAAGCTTTCTTT. This translates into CASSSLGGNTEAFF.

This clone was observed a few times. The V call is TRBV4-2, the J call TRBJ2-7, with D unresolved. The germline V gene has CDR1 LGHNA and CDR2 YNFKEQ. V lost 1 base and J lost 5, with 6 bases in between. The CDR3 length is 12 residues. The CDR3 spells CASSQVWNEQYF. The CDR3, as DNA: TGTGCCAGCAGCCAAGTCTGGAACGAGCAGTACTTC.

This clone was seen more than once but under ten times. The gene calls are TRBV30 and TRBJ1-6; D might be TRBD1 (6 bases). The CDR3 runs to 15 residues. CDR1 is GTSNPN, CDR2 SVGIG, per germline (reference sequence). V was cut by 5 bases and J by 2 bases, with 13 bases left in between. CDR3 loop: CAWAGQSTYNSPLHF. CDR3 coding DNA: TGTGCCTGGGCCGGACAGAGCACCTATAATTCACCCCTCCACTTT.

The V and J genes are TRBV11-3 and TRBJ1-1; D unresolved. CDR1 and CDR2 from the germline V gene are SGHNT and YENEEA. The CDR3 spans 13 residues. The V end lost 5 bases, the J end lost 1 base, and 8 bases lay between the germline ends. The CDR3 loop reads CASSGRKNTEAFF. The CDR3 nucleotides read TGTGCCAGCAGCGGGCGGAAGAACACTGAAGCTTTCTTT.

V and J are TRBV30 and TRBJ1-2; tentatively, D is TRBD1 (6 bases). The CDR3 is 15 residues long. Germline V gives CDR1 GTSNPN, CDR2 SVGIG (reference sequence). Trimming removed 0 bases from V and 0 bases from J, with 11 bases in between. For the CDR3, the DNA is TGTGCCTGGAGTGTACAAGGGGGAGCTAACTATGGCTACACCTTC. Amino acids: CAWSVQGGANYGYTF.

The V gene is TRBV2, the J gene TRBJ2-2, with D perhaps matching TRBD1 (6 bases). Trimming left V 7 bases short and J 4 bases short, with 13 bases between. The CDR3 extends over 14 amino acids. CDR1 is SNHLY, CDR2 FYNNEI, per germline. CDR3 sequence reads: CASTKQGPTGELFF. CDR3 DNA: TGTGCCAGCACTAAGCAGGGGCCCACCGGGGAGCTGTTTTTT.

The chain is built from TRBV11-3 and TRBJ1-1; D unclear. The V end lost 0 bases, the J end lost 4 bases, and 3 bases lay between the germline ends. The germline V gene encodes CDR1 SGHNT and CDR2 YENEEA. This CDR3 spans 12 amino acids. The CDR3 loop reads CASSLDTTEAFF. DNA for the CDR3: TGTGCCAGCAGCTTAGACACCACTGAAGCTTTCTTT.

The chain carries TRBV5-4 and TRBJ1-6; maybe TRBD1 (5 bases). CDR1 and CDR2 (germline): SGHNT, YYREEE (reference sequence). Deletions cut 7 bases from V and 7 bases from J, with 21 bases between. This CDR3 region has 16 residues. CDR3 bases: TGTGCCAGCGCCGATTGGAGGGGTACTGGGAATTCACCCCTCCACTTT. It codes for CASADWRGTGNSPLHF.

The rearrangement uses TRBV7-8 and TRBJ2-7; D unclear. Trimming cost V 2 bases and J 3 bases, with 5 bases left between them. The length of the CDR3 is 12 residues. Germline values: CDR1 SGHVS, CDR2 FQNEAQ. The CDR3, as DNA: TGTGCCAGCAGCTTAACGAGCTACGAGCAGTACTTC. Amino acid sequence: CASSLTSYEQYF.

The chain uses TRBV30 and TRBJ2-5; 8 positions match TRBD2. Germline trimming cut 2 bases from V and 7 bases from J; bases unmatched to any gene: 12. The CDR3 has 15 residues. Germline-derived CDR1 and CDR2 are GTSNPN and SVGIG (reference sequence). This CDR3 reads CAWSYRGGPGGTQYF. CDR3 nucleotides: TGTGCCTGGAGTTATCGCGGGGGGCCGGGCGGGACCCAGTACTTC.

This clone was picked up many times. The chain recombines TRBV2 with TRBJ2-3; D unresolved. The CDR3 covers 12 residues. Germline V gives CDR1 SNHLY, CDR2 FYNNEI. The ends were cut back, 5 bases at V and 1 base at J, with 4 bases in the middle. DNA for the CDR3: TGTGCCAGCAGTTGGGGCACAGATACGCAGTATTTT. Its translation: CASSWGTDTQYF.